This is a list of T cell receptor beta chains from one sample in a study of OX40 agonist ivuxolimab in advanced cancers. Clones were sequenced by immunoSEQ multiplex PCR, and TCRdb holds only the in-frame ones, with some missing. The table records tens of thousands of clones, about 80% of them present only once. Sequencing was performed on CD4+ or CD8+ T cells sorted from blood, taken in a trial of the OX40 agonist ivuxolimab. The receptors were gathered from an adult with an advanced solid tumor such as melanoma, head and neck, liver or kidney cancer. Both conserved end residues are part of each CDR3. Fields, in order: clone size, D gene, J gene, V gene, CDR3 DNA, CDR3 protein. The D gene is left open where the match is weak. For some rows the clone size is stated as once, few or many, or as a class when expanded; others skip it.

-,TRBD2,TRBJ2-1,TRBV18,TGTGCCAGCTCACCATTGCGGGGGGGCGGAAACTCCTACAATGAGCAGTTCTTC,CASSPLRGGGNSYNEQFF
-,-,TRBJ2-3,TRBV5-1,TGCGCCAGCAGACCGAGTTCTAGCACAGATACGCAGTATTTT,CASRPSSSTDTQYF
-,-,TRBJ2-2,TRBV10-3,TGTGCCATCAGTGAGTCTAACACCGGGGAGCTGTTTTTT,CAISESNTGELFF
-,-,TRBJ2-5,TRBV2,TGTGCCGGGGGAGGAGGCAGCAAAGAGACCCAGTACTTC,CAGGGGSKETQYF
-,-,TRBJ1-3,TRBV6-5,TGTGCCAGCACCCCCCTCTCTGGAAACACCATATATTTT,CASTPLSGNTIYF
-,TRBD1,TRBJ1-4,TRBV19,TGTGCCAGTAGTATAGATCCCGGACAGGGAGGAGAAAAACTGTTTTTT,CASSIDPGQGGEKLFF
-,TRBD1,TRBJ2-7,TRBV6-6,TGTGCCAGCAAACAACAGGGGGCGTCCTACGAGCAGTACTTC,CASKQQGASYEQYF
-,-,TRBJ1-4,TRBV18,TGTGCCAGCTCACCACCGATAGGGGAGGATGAAAAACTGTTTTTT,CASSPPIGEDEKLFF
few,-,TRBJ2-5,TRBV7-2,TGTGCCAGCAGCGACGGACTGGGGGAGACCCAGTACTTC,CASSDGLGETQYF
-,TRBD1,TRBJ2-7,TRBV9,TGTGCCAGCAGCGTGGGAACAGGGGGCATTTACGAGCAGTACTTC,CASSVGTGGIYEQYF
-,-,TRBJ1-2,TRBV6-5,TGTGCCAGCAGTTACTACAGGTCCTATGGCTACACCTTC,CASSYYRSYGYTF
-,TRBD2,TRBJ2-7,TRBV7-2,TGTGCCAGCAGCCCCTATGGACTAGCGGGGGGCGGCTACGAGCAGTACTTC,CASSPYGLAGGGYEQYF
-,-,TRBJ1-4,TRBV19,TGTGCCAGTAGTATCCAACCGGGGGATTATGCAACTAATGAAAAACTGTTTTTT,CASSIQPGDYATNEKLFF
-,-,TRBJ2-7,TRBV9,TGTGCCAGCGGCCGGCAGGCCTCTATCTACGAGCAGTACTTC,CASGRQASIYEQYF
-,-,TRBJ1-2,TRBV5-4,TGTGCCAGCAGCTTCGACCGGGGGGGCTACACCTTC,CASSFDRGGYTF
-,TRBD2,TRBJ2-6,TRBV11-1,TGTGCCAGCAGCTTAGCGGCGGGGGGGCTGGCTGGGGCCAACGTCCTGACTTTC,CASSLAAGGLAGANVLTF
-,TRBD1,TRBJ1-1,TRBV6-6,TGTGCCAGCAGTTACTCTCAGGGGGTTACTGAAGCTTTCTTT,CASSYSQGVTEAFF
once,-,TRBJ2-1,TRBV28,TGTGCCAGCAAAACACTAAACAATGAGCAGTTCTTC,CASKTLNNEQFF
few,-,TRBJ1-3,TRBV5-4,TGTGCCAGCAGCTTGCAGGGGCTAGGGGGCACCATATATTTT,CASSLQGLGGTIYF
-,-,TRBJ1-1,TRBV28,TGTGCCAGCGGGGGCCAGGGTAGCGTGAACACTGAAGCTTTCTTT,CASGGQGSVNTEAFF
few,TRBD1,TRBJ1-2,TRBV19,TGTGCCAGTAGTACCTCCGGGACAGGGTATGGCTACACCTTC,CASSTSGTGYGYTF
-,TRBD2,TRBJ2-7,TRBV6-1,TGTGCCAGCAGTGGTTCTAGCGGGGGGATTCGGCACGAGCAGTACTTC,CASSGSSGGIRHEQYF
-,-,TRBJ2-1,TRBV10-3,TGTGCCATCAGTGATGGTCGAGGACACTACAATGAGCAGTTCTTC,CAISDGRGHYNEQFF
-,-,TRBJ1-5,TRBV4-1,TGCGCCAACAGCCAAGAAAGCAACAGGCCCCTGGGCAATCAGCCCCAGCATTTT,CANSQESNRPLGNQPQHF
-,TRBD1,TRBJ2-5,TRBV9,TGTGCCAGCAGCGTTGGGGTTAGCGACAGGGTGAGAGAGACCCAGTACTTC,CASSVGVSDRVRETQYF
-,TRBD1,TRBJ1-5,TRBV10-3,TGTGCCATCAGTGAAGGTAAACAGGGGAATCAGCCCCAGCATTTT,CAISEGKQGNQPQHF
-,-,TRBJ1-3,TRBV6-5,TGTGCCAGCAGTGCAGCAGGCTCTGGAAACACCATATATTTT,CASSAAGSGNTIYF
-,-,TRBJ1-1,TRBV29-1,TGCAGCGTTGAGAGGGGGGCTGAAGCTTTCTTT,CSVERGAEAFF
-,TRBD1,TRBJ2-6,TRBV10-3,TGTGCCATCACCCGGACAGGCGACTCGAGCTCTGGGGCCAACGTCCTGACTTTC,CAITRTGDSSSGANVLTF